The 30 T cell receptor beta chains below come from one sample, sequenced in a study of CD4 T cell repertoires in COVID-19. Libraries were prepared by immunoSEQ multiplex PCR; TCRdb keeps only in-frame clonotypes and omits some of them. The table lists fewer than 10,000 clones, less than 90% of them singletons. No culture step preceded sequencing of the ex vivo isolated memory T cells. The specimen was effector memory CD4+ T cells from blood, collected before the COVID-19 pandemic. The receptors were gathered from a human donor who had COVID-19.

The V gene is TRBV5-4, the J gene TRBJ2-7; 7 bases map to TRBD2. J was trimmed by 2 bases and V by 2 bases; bases with no gene match: 1. The germline gives CDR1 SGHNT, CDR2 YYREEE (reference sequence). This CDR3 contains 13 residues. The CDR3 DNA sequence: TGTGCCAGCAGCTTCGGGGGGACCTACGAGCAGTACTTC. Translating gives CASSFGGTYEQYF.

The chain is built from TRBV11-3 and TRBJ2-1, with a possible D match to TRBD1 (5 bases). CDR1 and CDR2 from the germline V gene are SGHNT and YENEEA. The germline V and J ends were trimmed by 3 bases and 6 bases, with 12 bases remaining between them. The CDR3 loop spans 14 amino acids. The CDR3 DNA follows: TGTGCCAGCAGCTTGGGGCCCGAAGTCAATGAGCAGTTCTTC. Protein product: CASSLGPEVNEQFF.

V and J are TRBV5-1 and TRBJ2-5; 9 bases align to TRBD1. Matching the DNA end better, TRBJ2-7 makes the J call doubtful. The length of the CDR3 is 15 residues. Per germline, CDR1 SGHRS and CDR2 YFSETQ. Here the CDR3 DNA reads TGCGCCAGCAGCAGGGGGACAGGGATCCGCTACGAGCAGTACTTC. Translated, it gives CASSRGTGIRYEQYF.

The V call is TRBV5-1, the J call TRBJ1-3; no firm D call. The V gene's germline CDR1 is SGHRS and CDR2 YFSETQ. The CDR3 sequence is 14 residues long. V shed 7 bases and J shed 0 bases, with 11 bases lying between them. The CDR3 here is CASSNGSSGNTIYF. The DNA for the CDR3 is TGCGCCAGCTCGAATGGGAGCTCTGGAAACACCATATATTTT.

This clone was detected once. The chain joins TRBV30 to TRBJ1-5, with TRBD1 matching 9 bases. With V trimmed by 2 bases and J by 7 bases, 9 bases remained unmatched. In germline, CDR1 is GTSNPN, CDR2 SVGIG (reference sequence). The CDR3 is 15 residues long. The CDR3 loop reads CAWSYRDRDLQPQHF. CDR3 in DNA: TGTGCCTGGAGTTACCGGGACAGGGATTTACAGCCCCAGCATTTT.

V gene TRBV15 combines with J gene TRBJ2-7; TRBD1 matches 8 bases. Germline V CDR1 and CDR2: LNHNV, YYDKDF (reference sequence). This CDR3 is 10 amino acids long. Trimming cost V 3 bases and J 13 bases; bases outside gene matches: 2. The CDR3 sequence: CATSRTGEYF. The CDR3 DNA reads as TGTGCCACCAGCAGGACAGGGGAATACTTC. Full variable domain (outside the CDR3, taken from reference TRBV15 and TRBJ2-7): DAMVIQNPRYQVTQFGKPVTLSCSQTLNHNVMYWYQQKSSQAPKLLFHYYDKDFNNEADTPDNFQSRRPNTSFCFLDIRSPGLGDTAMYLCATSRTGEYFGPGTRLTVT.

This clone was recorded a few times. The chain links TRBV4-1 to TRBJ2-3; D is uncertain. The CDR3 has 16 residues. V lost 0 bases and J lost 1, with 11 bases in between. Germline assignment: CDR1 MGHRA and CDR2 YSYEKL. This CDR3 reads CASSQDTAIGTDTQYF. In DNA, the CDR3 is TGCGCCAGCAGCCAAGATACCGCAATAGGCACAGATACGCAGTATTTT.

The genes are TRBV6-6 and TRBJ1-5; D may be TRBD1 (5 bases). Trimming took 6 bases from V and 3 from J, leaving 15 bases between them. The V gene's germline CDR1 is MNHNY and CDR2 SVGAGI (reference sequence). This CDR3 is 15 amino acids long. CDR3 DNA sequence: TGTGCCAGCAGACAAGAGACAGTGAACAATCAGCCCCAGCATTTT. Translation: CASRQETVNNQPQHF.

J is TRBJ2-7 and V is TRBV6-5, with TRBD1 matching over 7 bases. The CDR3 runs to 15 residues. Trimming took 0 bases from V and 2 from J; bases not matched to a gene: 4. From germline, CDR1 is MNHEY and CDR2 SVGAGI. As DNA, the CDR3 is TGTGCCAGCAGTTACTCGACAGGGCCCACCTACGAGCAGTACTTC. Protein product: CASSYSTGPTYEQYF.

The chain uses TRBV7-9 and TRBJ1-2; 7 positions agree with TRBD1. V was pared by 4 bases and J by 2 bases, with 7 bases of the junction left unmatched. This CDR3 has 15 amino acids. The germline V gene has CDR1 SEHNR and CDR2 FQNEAQ (reference sequence). CDR3 sequence (DNA): TGTGCCAGCAGCTCAACCCCGGGACAGAACTATGGCTACACCTTC. Amino acid sequence: CASSSTPGQNYGYTF.

The table lists this clone with a few counts. This rearrangement joins TRBV28 to TRBJ2-7; 11 bases align to TRBD2. The CDR3 contains 16 residues. CDR1 and CDR2 from the germline V gene are MDHEN and SYDVKM. J was trimmed by 3 bases and V by 5 bases; bases with no gene match: 9. The CDR3 DNA is TGTGCCAGCAGTCCCACCCGGACTAGCGGGCGCTACGAGCAGTACTTC. Translating it yields CASSPTRTSGRYEQYF.

This clone is deemed medium-sized. This chain uses TRBV19 with TRBJ1-2; 8 bases agree with TRBD1. Per the germline V gene, CDR1 is LNHDA and CDR2 is SQIVND (reference sequence). The V segment lost 0 bases and the J segment 0 bases; nucleotides outside the gene matches: 9. The CDR3 runs 18 residues. The DNA for the CDR3 is TGTGCCAGTAGTATAGAAGGACTCCAGGGGGCCTCTAACTATGGCTACACCTTC. This translates into CASSIEGLQGASNYGYTF. Looking up the rest from reference TRBV19 and TRBJ1-2 gives the full variable domain: DGGITQSPKYLFRKEGQNVTLSCEQNLNHDAMYWYRQDPGQGLRLIYYSQIVNDFQKGDIAEGYSVSREKKESFPLTVTSAQKNPTAFYLCASSIEGLQGASNYGYTFGSGTRLTVV.

V is TRBV11-2 and J is TRBJ2-1, with a possible D match to TRBD1 (6 bases). V lost 5 bases and J 3 bases, leaving 17 bases between the germline ends. Germline CDR1 reads SGHAT; CDR2 reads FQNNGV. The CDR3 is made up of 16 amino acids. The CDR3 region has the DNA TGTGCCAGCAGCCCAAGCAATGGGGGCTACTACAATGAGCAGTTCTTC. Its protein product is CASSPSNGGYYNEQFF.

This clone was recorded only once. V and J are TRBV7-8 and TRBJ2-7; D remains ambiguous. Germline V gene lookup returns CDR1 SGHVS and CDR2 FQNEAQ. V was trimmed by 1 base and J by 0 bases, leaving 7 bases between them. The CDR3 loop spans 14 amino acids. The CDR3 is CASSLGAASYEQYF. As DNA, the CDR3 is TGTGCCAGCAGCTTAGGGGCAGCCTCCTACGAGCAGTACTTC.

This chain connects TRBV5-1 to TRBJ1-1, with a possible D match to TRBD1 (6 bases). CDR1 is SGHRS, CDR2 YFSETQ, per germline. This CDR3 has 14 amino acids. Trimming stripped 3 bases from V and 6 bases from J, with 15 bases between. CDR3 nucleotides: TGCGCCAGCAGCTCACAGGGCGGGTCGGCTGAAGCTTTCTTT. Protein: CASSSQGGSAEAFF.

The chain uses TRBV5-4 and TRBJ1-1; TRBD1 is a possible D gene (6 bases). CDR1 and CDR2 (germline): SGHNT, YYREEE (reference sequence). With 1 base removed from V and 4 bases from J, the gap between germline ends came to 14 bases. This CDR3 has 15 amino acids. This CDR3 reads CASSLTGIAGTEAFF. For the CDR3, the DNA is TGTGCCAGCAGCTTGACAGGGATAGCCGGCACTGAAGCTTTCTTT.

The chain has TRBV5-1 and TRBJ2-7, with 9 bases aligning to TRBD1. The ends lost 3 bases at V and 3 bases at J; junction bases unmatched: 10. Per germline, CDR1 SGHRS and CDR2 YFSETQ. This CDR3 is built from 16 residues. The CDR3: CASSSRPGQGLYEQYF. The CDR3 DNA follows: TGCGCCAGCAGCTCTAGACCGGGACAGGGACTCTACGAGCAGTACTTC.

V gene TRBV6-6 combines with J gene TRBJ2-5; D uncertain. The end of the DNA aligns better with TRBJ2-7, so the J call may be wrong. This CDR3 spans 12 amino acids. Germline lookup yields CDR1 MNHNY and CDR2 SVGAGI (reference sequence). The CDR3 loop reads CASSYATYEQYF. CDR3 DNA: TGTGCCAGCAGTTACGCTACCTACGAGCAGTACTTC.

V gene TRBV27 combines with J gene TRBJ2-1; 9 nucleotides match TRBD2. CDR1 MNHEY and CDR2 SMNVEV come from the germline V gene (reference sequence). The CDR3 is 17 residues long. V lost 0 bases, J lost 6 bases, and 9 bases stayed unmatched. The CDR3 nucleotides are TGTGCCAGCAGTTTATCGGCGGCGGGGGGGGTTTCCAATGAGCAGTTCTTC. Encoded protein: CASSLSAAGGVSNEQFF.

The chain links TRBV5-1 to TRBJ2-3; D is possibly TRBD1 (5 bases). The CDR3 sequence is 18 residues long. Per the germline V gene, CDR1 is SGHRS and CDR2 is YFSETQ. V gave up 0 bases and J gave up 2 bases, with 19 bases separating them. CDR3 nucleotides: TGCGCCAGCAGCTTGGGTAGAATAGGTGCTGGGGCCACAGATACGCAGTATTTT. As protein: CASSLGRIGAGATDTQYF.

The chain couples TRBV5-1 to TRBJ2-1; D perhaps matches TRBD1 (5 bases). V was cut by 7 bases and J by 9 bases, with 14 bases left in between. The CDR3 has 12 amino acids. Germline loops: CDR1 SGHRS, CDR2 YFSETQ. CDR3 DNA: TGCGCCAGCGCATCCCACCAGGGTGAGCAGTTCTTC. Its translation is CASASHQGEQFF.

The rearrangement uses TRBV19 and TRBJ2-2; a weak D match, TRBD1 (6 bases). This CDR3 spans 13 amino acids. Trimming took 3 bases from V and 5 from J, leaving 7 bases between them. Germline CDR1 reads LNHDA; CDR2 reads SQIVND (reference sequence). CDR3 protein: CASSIRGTGELFF. Written as DNA, the CDR3 is TGTGCCAGTAGTATTAGGGGGACCGGGGAGCTGTTTTTT.

J is TRBJ2-2 and V is TRBV5-1, with 10 positions matching TRBD2. The CDR3 has 15 amino acids. V shed 0 bases, J shed 6 bases, and the junction held 2 bases outside the gene matches. The germline V gene has CDR1 SGHRS and CDR2 YFSETQ. CDR3 DNA sequence: TGCGCCAGCAGCTTGGCCGGGACTAGCGCCGGGGAGCTGTTTTTT. Its protein is CASSLAGTSAGELFF.

DNA of the CDR3: TGTGCCAGCAGCGGGCACGGGGGTAGCTCCTACGAGCAGTACTTC. It encodes CASSGHGGSSYEQYF. The chain recombines TRBV7-2 with TRBJ2-7, with TRBD2 as a possible D gene (6 bases). Deletions cut 5 bases from V and 0 bases from J, with 14 bases between. Germline CDR1 reads SGHTA; CDR2 reads FQGNSA. The CDR3 extends over 15 amino acids.

This clone was counted once. The chain links TRBV7-2 to TRBJ2-7; 7 bases align to TRBD2. Germline trimming cut 2 bases from V and 12 bases from J; bases unmatched to any gene: 13. CDR1 SGHTA and CDR2 FQGNSA come from the germline V gene. The length of the CDR3 is 14 residues. CDR3 residues: CASSLKVGGSGLYF. The CDR3 DNA is TGTGCCAGCAGCTTAAAGGTGGGAGGGTCAGGGCTGTACTTC.

This chain joins TRBV5-1 and TRBJ1-1; D unclear. This CDR3 is 14 amino acids long. Germline V gives CDR1 SGHRS, CDR2 YFSETQ. V lost 0 bases and J 3 bases, leaving 9 bases between the germline ends. The CDR3 spells CASSLGGFDTEAFF. The CDR3 DNA is TGCGCCAGCAGCTTGGGAGGATTTGACACTGAAGCTTTCTTT.

This chain connects TRBV19 to TRBJ1-2; 9 bases line up with TRBD1. V shed 9 bases and J 6 bases; nucleotides not matched to a gene: 8. The CDR3 sequence is 13 residues long. Per the germline V gene, CDR1 is LNHDA and CDR2 is SQIVND (reference sequence). Here the CDR3 DNA reads TGTGCCAGCGTAGCCCGGGACAGGGATGGCTACACCTTC. It yields the protein CASVARDRDGYTF.

Here the CDR3 DNA reads TGTGCCAGCAGCTTAGGACCAGTCGGGAGTTCCGAGCAGTACTTC. Translated: CASSLGPVGSSEQYF. The V and J genes are TRBV7-2 and TRBJ2-7; maybe TRBD2 (6 bases). The ends were cut back, 1 base at V and 6 bases at J, with 16 bases in the middle. Germline values: CDR1 SGHTA, CDR2 FQGNSA. The CDR3 consists of 15 residues.

V gene TRBV30 combines with J gene TRBJ2-3; 7 bases agree with TRBD2. Looked up from germline, CDR1 is GTSNPN and CDR2 is SVGIG (reference sequence). J gave up 4 bases and V 0 bases, and 1 base lay outside the gene matches. The CDR3 is 13 residues long. CDR3 nucleotide sequence: TGTGCCTGGAGTGTTCGGGGGGCAGATACGCAGTATTTT. As protein: CAWSVRGADTQYF.

J is TRBJ2-7 and V is TRBV6-1, with D unresolved. The V gene lost 8 bases and the J gene lost 5 bases, with 19 bases spanning the gap. CDR1 and CDR2 from the germline V gene are MNHNS and SASEGT. There are 14 residues in the CDR3. The CDR3 region has the DNA TGTGCCAGCTGTGTTAGTCCCCGACGGGACGAGCAGTACTTC. Protein product: CASCVSPRRDEQYF.